The 24 T cell receptor beta chains reported below all come from one sample, sequenced in a study of CD8+ T cells in alopecia areata. Reverse transcribed after extraction, RNA yielded cDNA as the sequencing template. The method was immunoSEQ multiplex PCR; TCRdb's version includes in-frame clones alone and lacks a portion of them. Of roughly 64,000 clones in the sample, about 44% are singletons; the top ten hold 51%. Sequenced sample: NKG2D-low CD8+ T cells sorted from blood. The source of these receptors is a human donor with alopecia areata.

The chain links TRBV28 to TRBJ1-5; D uncertain. Germline CDR1 and CDR2: MDHEN and SYDVKM. V dropped 4 bases and J dropped 0 bases, with 7 bases sitting between them. The CDR3 spans 14 residues. The CDR3 is CASSYQISNQPQHF. The CDR3 nucleotides are TGTGCCAGCAGTTATCAGATTAGCAATCAGCCCCAGCATTTT.

In this sample, this clone turned up a few times. The chain recombines TRBV19 with TRBJ2-1; D not certain. Germline assignment: CDR1 LNHDA and CDR2 SQIVND (reference sequence). V lost 8 bases to trimming and J lost 9 bases, with 8 bases between them. The CDR3 length is 10 residues. In DNA, the CDR3 is TGTGCCAGTTCGGGTGGTGAGCAGTTCTTC. Encoded protein: CASSGGEQFF.

The V gene is TRBV23-1, the J gene TRBJ1-1; 7 nucleotides match TRBD1. TRBV23-1 is annotated as an ORF whose role is uncertain. CDR3 length: 15 residues. V shed 3 bases, J shed 9 bases, and the junction held 13 bases outside the gene matches. Here the CDR3 reads CASSHLSDRAQQAFF. The CDR3 coding sequence is TGCGCCAGCAGTCACCTTTCAGACAGGGCCCAACAAGCTTTCTTT.

This rearrangement joins TRBV20-1 to TRBJ2-1; unclear D gene. CDR1 and CDR2 from the germline V gene are DFQATT and SNEGSKA (reference sequence). The CDR3 sequence is 10 residues long. Trimming left V 4 bases short and J 8 bases short, with 6 bases between. This CDR3 is CSAIRDEQFF. DNA of the CDR3: TGCAGTGCTATTCGAGATGAGCAGTTCTTC.

By share, this clone ranks as medium-sized (0.01 to 0.1%). CDR3 DNA sequence: TGTGCCACCAGCAGATGGGCTACCTACGAGCAGTACTTC. Protein: CATSRWATYEQYF. V usage is TRBV15 and J usage is TRBJ2-7; D unclear. Trimming removed 2 bases from V and 2 bases from J, with 7 bases in between. The CDR3 runs to 13 residues. CDR1 LNHNV and CDR2 YYDKDF come from the germline V gene (reference sequence).

CDR3 sequence reads: CASSLEPGAYTGELFF. In DNA form, the CDR3 reads TGCGCCAGCAGCTTGGAGCCGGGGGCGTACACCGGGGAGCTGTTTTTT. V gene TRBV5-1 combines with J gene TRBJ2-2, with D possibly being TRBD1 or TRBD2 (6 bases each). The V and J ends lost 0 bases and 3 bases respectively, with 12 bases between them. Germline V lookup: CDR1 SGHRS, CDR2 YFSETQ. The CDR3 is 16 residues long.

The table lists this clone with a few counts. The chain couples TRBV27 to TRBJ2-7, with no clear D. Per germline, CDR1 MNHEY and CDR2 SMNVEV (reference sequence). V lost 5 bases and J 2 bases, leaving 13 bases between the germline ends. This CDR3 has 14 amino acids. The CDR3 reads CASSPKGAPYEQYF. Written as DNA, the CDR3 is TGTGCCAGCAGTCCCAAGGGTGCCCCCTACGAGCAGTACTTC.

The chain carries TRBV23-1 and TRBJ2-2; unclear D gene. TRBV23-1 is annotated as an ORF whose role is uncertain. The CDR3 contains 15 residues. V was clipped by 0 bases and J by 5 bases, with 10 bases between them. CDR3 sequence reads: CASSQSRLETGELFF. The DNA for the CDR3 is TGCGCCAGCAGTCAATCGCGGCTCGAAACCGGGGAGCTGTTTTTT.

The V gene is TRBV5-5, the J gene TRBJ2-1; D not resolved. V was trimmed by 6 bases and J by 6 bases, leaving 13 bases between them. The CDR3 has 13 amino acids. Per the germline V gene, CDR1 is SGHKS and CDR2 is YYEKEE (reference sequence). CDR3 amino acids: CASTLNRVNEQFF. DNA of the CDR3: TGTGCCAGCACCCTCAATCGAGTCAATGAGCAGTTCTTC.

The rearrangement links TRBV12-5 to TRBJ2-3; D ambiguous. V was shortened by 2 bases and J by 0 bases, with 3 bases between the two germline ends. CDR3 length: 13 residues. Germline V CDR1 and CDR2: LGHNT, FRNRAP. The CDR3 bases are TGTGCTAGTGGTTTGTGGAGCACAGATACGCAGTATTTT. It translates to CASGLWSTDTQYF.

This clone came up a few times. The V gene is TRBV15, the J gene TRBJ2-3; D is unresolved. The germline V gene has CDR1 LNHNV and CDR2 YYDKDF (reference sequence). V was pared by 5 bases and J by 2 bases, with 8 bases between. The CDR3 loop spans 13 amino acids. CDR3 in DNA: TGTGCCACCAGCGCTAACCCCACAGATACGCAGTATTTT. Translated: CATSANPTDTQYF.

This clone showed up just a few times. The gene calls are TRBV5-1 and TRBJ2-7, with D uncertain. Trimming cost V 1 base and J 3 bases, with 2 bases left between them. CDR1 SGHRS and CDR2 YFSETQ come from the germline V gene. This CDR3 is built from 11 residues. The CDR3 DNA follows: TGCGCCAGCAGCTTGAACTACGAGCAGTACTTC. Its protein product is CASSLNYEQYF.

The rearrangement joins TRBV14 to TRBJ2-1; weak D call: TRBD2 (5 bases). Germline CDR1 SGHDN, CDR2 FVKESK. CDR3 length equals 15 residues. V lost 3 bases, J lost 0 bases, and 9 bases lay in between. CDR3 in amino acids: CASSHWESSYNEQFF. As DNA, the CDR3 is TGTGCCAGCAGCCATTGGGAGAGCTCCTACAATGAGCAGTTCTTC.

This chain links TRBV4-1 with TRBJ2-7, with D unclear. Germline V gene sequence: CDR1 MGHRA, CDR2 YSYEKL. Trimming took 4 bases from V and 5 from J, leaving 12 bases between them. There are 13 residues in the CDR3. The CDR3 spells CASSLAGLDEQYF. The CDR3 coding sequence is TGCGCCAGCAGCCTGGCCGGGTTAGACGAGCAGTACTTC.

The V and J genes are TRBV5-1 and TRBJ2-3; the match to TRBD1 covers 7 bases. The V gene's germline CDR1 is SGHRS and CDR2 YFSETQ. The CDR3 has 14 residues. J was trimmed by 1 base and V by 5 bases; bases with no gene match: 4. Written as DNA, the CDR3 is TGCGCCAGCAGGCGACAGGGAGGCACAGATACGCAGTATTTT. Protein product: CASRRQGGTDTQYF. The variable domain in full, with the rest retrieved from reference TRBV5-1 and TRBJ2-3, is KAGVTQTPRYLIKTRGQQVTLSCSPISGHRSVSWYQQTPGQGLQFLFEYFSETQRNKGNFPGRFSGRQFSNSRSEMNVSTLELGDSALYLCASRRQGGTDTQYFGPGTRLTVL.

The V call is TRBV2, the J call TRBJ1-2; 7 bases line up with TRBD1. This CDR3 spans 14 amino acids. CDR1 is SNHLY and CDR2 is FYNNEI in the germline V gene. V shed 7 bases and J 0 bases; nucleotides not matched to a gene: 5. The CDR3 nucleotides read TGTGCCAGCAATCCAGGGGGGCCTAACTATGGCTACACCTTC. Residues: CASNPGGPNYGYTF.

This clone has just a few counts. The V gene is TRBV7-9, the J gene TRBJ2-5; D is tentatively TRBD1 or TRBD2 (5 bases each). V lost 5 bases and J 3 bases, leaving 13 bases between the germline ends. The germline V gene encodes CDR1 SEHNR and CDR2 FQNEAQ (reference sequence). There are 14 residues in the CDR3. The CDR3 is CASSRGGRKETQYF. The CDR3 DNA reads as TGTGCCAGCAGCAGGGGCGGGCGGAAAGAGACCCAGTACTTC.

This clone was picked up a small number of times. The chain links TRBV7-9 to TRBJ2-1; 8 bases are shared with TRBD2. The CDR3 extends over 15 amino acids. Germline CDR1 reads SEHNR; CDR2 reads FQNEAQ (reference sequence). Trimming removed 5 bases from V and 8 bases from J; junction bases left unmatched: 11. The DNA of the CDR3 is TGTGCCAGCAGCCCACGCGGGGGGCCTATCGATGAGCAGTTCTTC. This gives the protein CASSPRGGPIDEQFF. The full variable domain, in which reference TRBV7-9 and TRBJ2-1 provide the parts outside the CDR3, is DTGVSQNPRHKITKRGQNVTFRCDPISEHNRLYWYRQTLGQGPEFLTYFQNEAQLEKSRLLSDRFSAERPKGSFSTLEIQRTEQGDSAMYLCASSPRGGPIDEQFFGPGTRLTVL.

This clone appeared a single time. The gene calls are TRBV5-1 and TRBJ1-2, with 7 bases aligning to TRBD1. This CDR3 comprises 15 residues. V dropped 4 bases and J dropped 5; count of bases not matched to a gene: 11. Germline lookup yields CDR1 SGHRS and CDR2 YFSETQ. CDR3 DNA sequence: TGCGCCAGCAGCACGTCGACAGGGAGATCATATGGCTACACCTTC. The encoded protein is CASSTSTGRSYGYTF.

The chain has TRBV27 and TRBJ2-7; a possible D gene is TRBD1 (6 bases). Germline CDR1 reads MNHEY; CDR2 reads SMNVEV (reference sequence). V was pared by 6 bases and J by 5 bases, with 17 bases between. The CDR3 covers 14 residues. The CDR3 loop is CASSPRQGRDEQYF. Here the CDR3 DNA reads TGTGCCAGCAGCCCGAGGCAGGGGAGAGACGAGCAGTACTTC.

CDR3 bases: TGTGCCAGCAGAGACCGAAGGGACGAGCAGTACTTC. Amino acid sequence: CASRDRRDEQYF. This chain uses TRBV7-9 with TRBJ2-7; D ambiguous. The CDR3 totals 12 residues. The ends were cut back, 6 bases at V and 5 bases at J, with 11 bases in the middle. The germline V gene has CDR1 SEHNR and CDR2 FQNEAQ (reference sequence).

The chain combines TRBV7-2 with TRBJ1-2; 7 bases agree with TRBD1. CDR3 length equals 15 residues. Trimming at V came to 1 base and at J to 6 bases, leaving 8 bases not matched to a gene. Germline V CDR1 and CDR2: SGHTA, FQGNSA. DNA of the CDR3: TGTGCCAGCAGCTTAGACCCTGGACAGGAAAATGGCTACACCTTC. Residues: CASSLDPGQENGYTF.

The V gene is TRBV2, the J gene TRBJ2-2; 14 nucleotides align to TRBD2. The CDR3 covers 16 residues. CDR1 is SNHLY and CDR2 is FYNNEI in the germline V gene. Here the CDR3 reads CATRLAGGSNTGELFF. The CDR3 bases are TGTGCAACTCGACTAGCGGGAGGGAGTAACACCGGGGAGCTGTTTTTT.

This clone has just one count. The chain couples TRBV5-1 to TRBJ2-1, with 7 positions matching TRBD2. The CDR3 spans 15 residues. Germline CDR1 and CDR2: SGHRS and YFSETQ. With 3 bases clipped from V and 0 bases from J, the junction kept 3 bases outside the gene matches. The CDR3 DNA reads as TGCGCCAGCAGCTCAGCGGGGACCTCCTACAATGAGCAGTTCTTC. Its protein is CASSSAGTSYNEQFF.